These 4 T cell receptor beta chains came from one sample sequenced in a study of cytomegalovirus exposure and HLA in healthy donors (dated by TCRdb to about 2017). The protocol used for the library was the immunoSEQ multiplex PCR assay. A mixture of 60 forward primers for TCR Vbeta segments and 13 reverse primers for TCR Jbeta segments was used in the multiplex PCR. Sourced from immuneACCESS, this table was stored by TCRdb with only in-frame sequences that have V and J called. A share of the clones is absent; for the studies checked, an unresolved V gene accounts for under half, and the remainder has no known explanation. The sample yields more than 100,000 clones; over 60% were counted once. Roughly 1% of the sample goes to the ten largest clones. Sequencing input: PBMCs. Every receptor here comes from an older woman in good health and CMV-seronegative.

V is TRBV14 and J is TRBJ2-5; D not resolved. V shed 1 base and J shed 1 base, with 10 bases lying between them. Germline V gene sequence: CDR1 SGHDN, CDR2 FVKESK. CDR3 length equals 15 residues. CDR3 in amino acids: CASSQGSWPQETQYF. The CDR3 DNA reads as TGTGCCAGCAGCCAAGGTTCATGGCCCCAAGAGACCCAGTACTTC. The variable domain in full, completed from reference TRBV14 and TRBJ2-5, reads EAGVTQFPSHSVIEKGQTVTLRCDPISGHDNLYWYRRVMGKEIKFLLHFVKESKQDESGMPNNRFLAERTGGTYSTLKVQPAELEDSGVYFCASSQGSWPQETQYFGPGTRLLVL.

This clone was seen only a few times. This chain connects TRBV6-1 to TRBJ2-6; possibly TRBD1 for D (6 bases). Germline values: CDR1 MNHNS, CDR2 SASEGT. CDR3 length: 16 amino acids. Trimming cost V 4 bases and J 7 bases, with 17 bases left between them. In nucleotides, the CDR3 is TGTGCCAGCAGTGGACCTACAGGGTCAGTAGCCAACGTCCTGACTTTC. As protein: CASSGPTGSVANVLTF.

The chain joins TRBV23-1 to TRBJ2-7; TRBD2 aligns across 8 bases. TRBV23-1 is labeled an ORF, and its function is uncertain. Trimming removed 4 bases from V and 11 bases from J; junction bases left unmatched: 7. There are 12 residues in the CDR3. The CDR3 spells CASSPRGGQEYF. CDR3 bases: TGCGCCAGCAGTCCCCGGGGGGGTCAAGAGTACTTC.

This chain links TRBV7-9 with TRBJ2-3; 11 nucleotides match TRBD2. This CDR3 spans 18 amino acids. Germline values: CDR1 SEHNR, CDR2 FQNEAQ (reference sequence). The V and J ends lost 2 bases and 4 bases, in that order; junction bases with no gene match: 11. Here the CDR3 DNA reads TGTGCCAGCAGCTTACCTCACCGACTAGCGGGAACCCCAGATACGCAGTATTTT. It encodes CASSLPHRLAGTPDTQYF.